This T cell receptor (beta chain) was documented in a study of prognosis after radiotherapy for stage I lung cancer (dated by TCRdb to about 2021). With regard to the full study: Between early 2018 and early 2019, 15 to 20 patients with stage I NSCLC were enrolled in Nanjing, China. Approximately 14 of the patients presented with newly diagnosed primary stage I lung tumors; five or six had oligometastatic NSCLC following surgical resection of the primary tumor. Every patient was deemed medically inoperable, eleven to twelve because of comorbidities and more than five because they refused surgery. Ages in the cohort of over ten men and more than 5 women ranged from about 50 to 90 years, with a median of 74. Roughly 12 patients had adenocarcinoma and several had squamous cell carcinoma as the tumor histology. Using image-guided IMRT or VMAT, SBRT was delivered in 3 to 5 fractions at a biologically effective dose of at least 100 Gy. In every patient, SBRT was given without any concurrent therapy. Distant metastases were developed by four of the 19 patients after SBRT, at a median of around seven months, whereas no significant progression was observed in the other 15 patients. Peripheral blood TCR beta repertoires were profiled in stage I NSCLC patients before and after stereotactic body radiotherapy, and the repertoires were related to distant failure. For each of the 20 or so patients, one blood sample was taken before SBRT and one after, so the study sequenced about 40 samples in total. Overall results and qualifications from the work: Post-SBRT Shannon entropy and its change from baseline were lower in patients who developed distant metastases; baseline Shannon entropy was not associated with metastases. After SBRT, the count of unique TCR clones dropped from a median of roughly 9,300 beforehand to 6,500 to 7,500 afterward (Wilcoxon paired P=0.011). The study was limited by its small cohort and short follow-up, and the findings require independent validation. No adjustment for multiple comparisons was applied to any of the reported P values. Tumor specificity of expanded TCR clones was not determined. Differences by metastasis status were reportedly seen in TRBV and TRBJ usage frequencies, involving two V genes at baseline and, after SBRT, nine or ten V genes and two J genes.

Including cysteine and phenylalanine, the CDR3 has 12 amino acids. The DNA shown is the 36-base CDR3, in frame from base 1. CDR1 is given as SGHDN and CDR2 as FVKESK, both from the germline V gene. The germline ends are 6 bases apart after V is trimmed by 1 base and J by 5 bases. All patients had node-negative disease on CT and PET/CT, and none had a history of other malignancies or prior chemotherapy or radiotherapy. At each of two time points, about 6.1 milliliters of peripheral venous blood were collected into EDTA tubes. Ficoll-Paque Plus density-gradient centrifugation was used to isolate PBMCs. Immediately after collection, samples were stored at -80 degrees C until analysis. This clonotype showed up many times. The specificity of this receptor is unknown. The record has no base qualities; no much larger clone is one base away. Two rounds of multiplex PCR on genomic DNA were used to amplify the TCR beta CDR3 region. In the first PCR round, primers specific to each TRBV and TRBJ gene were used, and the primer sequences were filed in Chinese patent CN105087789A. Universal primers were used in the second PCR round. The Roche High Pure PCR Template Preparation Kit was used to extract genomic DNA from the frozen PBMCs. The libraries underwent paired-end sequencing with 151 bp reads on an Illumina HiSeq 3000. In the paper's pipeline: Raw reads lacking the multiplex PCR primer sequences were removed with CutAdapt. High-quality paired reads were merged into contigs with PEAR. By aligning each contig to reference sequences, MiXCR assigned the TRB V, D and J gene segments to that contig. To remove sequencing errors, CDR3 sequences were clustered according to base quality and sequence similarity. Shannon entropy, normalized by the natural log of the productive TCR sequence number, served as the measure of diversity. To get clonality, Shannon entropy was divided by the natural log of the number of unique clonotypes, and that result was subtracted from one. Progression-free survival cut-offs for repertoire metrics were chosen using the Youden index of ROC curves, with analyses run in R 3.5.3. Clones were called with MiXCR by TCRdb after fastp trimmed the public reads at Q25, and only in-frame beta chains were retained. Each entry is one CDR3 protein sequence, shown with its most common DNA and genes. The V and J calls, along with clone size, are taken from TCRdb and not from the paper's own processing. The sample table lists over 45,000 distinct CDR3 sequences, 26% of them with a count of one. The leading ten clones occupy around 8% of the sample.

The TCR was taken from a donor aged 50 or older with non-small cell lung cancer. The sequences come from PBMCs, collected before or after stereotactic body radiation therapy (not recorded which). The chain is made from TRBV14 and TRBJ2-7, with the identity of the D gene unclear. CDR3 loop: CASSQGANEQYF. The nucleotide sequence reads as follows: TGTGCCAGCAGCCAAGGGGCAAACGAGCAGTACTTC.